This T cell receptor beta chain was profiled in a study of Graves' ophthalmopathy and Graves' hyperthyroidism. This clonotype was observed once. V lost 2 bases, J lost 2 bases, and 15 bases lay in between. CDR1 is MNHNS, CDR2 SASEGT, per germline. The length of the CDR3 is 16 residues. RNA transcripts yielded amplified TCR beta CDR3 regions. Second-round multiplex PCR followed a first-round RT-PCR using HTBI primers. TCRdb used MiXCR to reprocess the multiplex PCR reads, holding one entry per CDR3 protein. The table has approximately 150,000 distinct CDR3 sequences, around 40% seen once. The sample consisted of peripheral blood. The chain employs TRBV6-1 and TRBJ1-2; unclear D gene. The TCR sequence derives from a man aged 25-40 years with Graves' ophthalmopathy. CDR3 DNA: TGTGCCAGCAGTGAATTCCCGAGAGGAGGGAACTATGGCTACACCTTC. Its protein is CASSEFPRGGNYGYTF.